This T cell receptor (beta chain) stems from a study of regulatory T cells in long-lasting Graves disease. From germline, CDR1 is SEHNR and CDR2 FQNEAQ (reference sequence). CDR3 length equals 14 residues. Trimming took 1 base from V and 6 from J, leaving 13 bases between them. The time point was: persistent/refractory GD, antithyroid drugs over 5 years with positive TRAb. Extracted RNA from PBMCs served as the source of the TCR library. This clonotype was seen only a few times. For TCR beta, libraries came from iRepertoire HTBI primers and Arm-PCR of CDR3 regions. TCRdb recomputed calls from the multiplex PCR reads with MiXCR, one row per CDR3 protein. The table includes more than 650,000 distinct CDR3 sequences, 25% to 35% detected once.

This specimen consisted of peripheral blood mononuclear cells (PBMCs), obtained when the disease was refractory, from a patient treated with antithyroid drugs. The chain is built from TRBV7-9 and TRBJ2-7; no clear D. This receptor was identified in a female donor with Graves disease. The CDR3 sequence: CASSLGGVPTEQYF. CDR3 nucleotide sequence: TGTGCCAGCAGCTTAGGAGGTGTCCCCACCGAGCAGTACTTC. The whole variable domain, remainder taken from reference TRBV7-9 and TRBJ2-7, is DTGVSQNPRHKITKRGQNVTFRCDPISEHNRLYWYRQTLGQGPEFLTYFQNEAQLEKSRLLSDRFSAERPKGSFSTLEIQRTEQGDSAMYLCASSLGGVPTEQYFGPGTRLTVT.